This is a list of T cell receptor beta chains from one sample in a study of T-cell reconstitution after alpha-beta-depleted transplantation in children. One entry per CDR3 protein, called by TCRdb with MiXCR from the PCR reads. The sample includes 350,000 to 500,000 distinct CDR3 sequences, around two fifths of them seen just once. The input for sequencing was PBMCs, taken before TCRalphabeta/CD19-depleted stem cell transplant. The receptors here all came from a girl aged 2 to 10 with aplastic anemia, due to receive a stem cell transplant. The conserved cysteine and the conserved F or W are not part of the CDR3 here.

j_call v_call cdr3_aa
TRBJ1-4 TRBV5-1 ASSLVAATNEKLF
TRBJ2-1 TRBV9 ASSVGTSGRARNEQF
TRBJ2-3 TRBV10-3 ALRTSGTADTQY
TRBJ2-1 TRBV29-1 SVPDVLNEQF
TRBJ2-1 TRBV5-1 ASSRTGPYNEQF
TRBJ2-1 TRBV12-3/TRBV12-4 ASSGDMLRYNEQF
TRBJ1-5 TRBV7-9 ASSPSPGGPQH
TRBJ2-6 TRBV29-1 SVKTHSGANVLT
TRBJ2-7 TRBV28 ASSLGLASSEQY
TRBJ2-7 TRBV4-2 ASSQASGRASYEQY
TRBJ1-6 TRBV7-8 ASSPLGGLGSPLH
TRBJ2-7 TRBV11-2 ASSLGTLAYEQY
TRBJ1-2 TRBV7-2 ASSFTSTPANYGYT
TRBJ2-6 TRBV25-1 ASSRGGSSGANVLT
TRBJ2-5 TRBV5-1 ASSEDGAIEETQY
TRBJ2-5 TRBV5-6 ASSSLALVETQY
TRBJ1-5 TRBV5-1 ASSSGPGSNQPQH
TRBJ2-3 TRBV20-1 SATSVYTQY
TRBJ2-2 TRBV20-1 SATFPGQTNTGELF
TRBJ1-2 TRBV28 ASSLTGGAGGYT
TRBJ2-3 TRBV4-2 ASSRDTDRTDTQY
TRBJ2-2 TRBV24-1 ATSDWGQGTGELF
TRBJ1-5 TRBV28 ASRPKDINSNQPQH
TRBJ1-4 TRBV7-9 ASSNTDEKLF